The rows below give T cell receptor beta chains drawn from one sample of a study of blood T cell repertoires in COVID-19. Generated by immunoSEQ multiplex PCR, the TCRdb table keeps only in-frame clones and is missing some. The data hold 170,000 or so clones, with just over 85% observed a single time. Sequencing used PBMCs or T cells enriched from blood (not recorded which). These TCRs come from a woman aged 18-29 years who had recovered from COVID-19. Both conserved end residues are part of each CDR3. The D gene is left open where the match is weak. Clone size, where shown, is once, few, many, or a class for clones that have expanded.

j_gene,abundance,d_gene,v_gene,CDR3nt,CDR3aa
TRBJ2-7,NA,NA,TRBV5-1,TGCGCCAGCAGCTTGAAGGGGGACGGCGAGCAGTACTTC,CASSLKGDGEQYF
TRBJ1-1,NA,TRBD1,TRBV28,TGTGCCAGCCGAGAAGGGGGCAGGACTGAAGCTTTCTTT,CASREGGRTEAFF
TRBJ1-2,NA,NA,TRBV5-1,TGCGCCAGCAGCCCGTCCTGGGAGGGGTATGGCTACACCTTC,CASSPSWEGYGYTF
TRBJ2-5,NA,NA,TRBV28,TGTGCCAGCAGCTATTCAGGGGTAGAGACCCAGTACTTC,CASSYSGVETQYF
TRBJ1-6,NA,NA,TRBV19,TGTGCCAGTAGCCCGGACAGAAATTCACCCCTCCACTTT,CASSPDRNSPLHF
TRBJ2-7,NA,TRBD2,TRBV30,TGTGCCTGGACCGACCCCTGGCGGGGGGAAAGCGACGAGCAGTACTTC,CAWTDPWRGESDEQYF
TRBJ2-3,NA,NA,TRBV6-5,TGTGCCAGCAGTACCCCCCAGTTTCGCACAGATACGCAGTATTTT,CASSTPQFRTDTQYF
TRBJ1-4,NA,TRBD1,TRBV30,TGTGCCTGGAGTAGACAGGGAGATGAAAAACTGTTTTTT,CAWSRQGDEKLFF
TRBJ2-7,many,TRBD1,TRBV28,TGTGCCAGTCTCGGGACAGGGGCAGCCGAACGCTCCAGGCGGTTCTCCTACGAGCAGTACTTC,CASLGTGAAERSRRFSYEQYF
TRBJ2-5,NA,NA,TRBV7-2,TGTGCCAGCAGCTTATTAGCAGGCGGGGAGACCCAGTACTTC,CASSLLAGGETQYF
TRBJ1-4,few,NA,TRBV4-1,TGCGCCAGCAGCCAAGAACCGGGTTTTCGTGAAAAACTGTTTTTT,CASSQEPGFREKLFF
TRBJ2-7,NA,TRBD1,TRBV7-2,TGTGCCAGCAGCTTAGAGACAGGGTCCTACGAGCAGTACTTC,CASSLETGSYEQYF
TRBJ2-7,NA,TRBD1,TRBV7-9,TGTGCCAGCAGCGTACGGACAGGGGAAGACGAGCAGTACTTC,CASSVRTGEDEQYF
TRBJ2-3,NA,NA,TRBV6-5,TGTGCCAGCAGTTCCCCCGCGGGGGCTACGCAGTATTTT,CASSSPAGATQYF
TRBJ1-6,NA,NA,TRBV6-5,TGTGCCAGCAGGGGGGGATATAATTCACCCCTCCACTTT,CASRGGYNSPLHF
TRBJ1-4,NA,NA,TRBV9,TGTGCCAGCAGCGTCCCGGGACAAGACGAAAAACTGTTTTTT,CASSVPGQDEKLFF
TRBJ2-5,NA,NA,TRBV14,TGTGCCAGCAGCCCCCTTCAGGGGATCCAAGAGACCCAGTACTTC,CASSPLQGIQETQYF
TRBJ2-1,once,TRBD1,TRBV5-1,TGCGCCAGCAGCCCCGGACAGGGGGCCTACAATGAGCAGTTCTTC,CASSPGQGAYNEQFF
TRBJ1-1,NA,TRBD1,TRBV7-9,TGTGCCAGCAGCTCAATCCCCAATGCAGGGGGCACTGAAGCTTTCTTT,CASSSIPNAGGTEAFF
TRBJ2-3,many,TRBD2,TRBV6-2/TRBV6-3,TGTGCCAGCAGTCGACGGGAGGCAGATACGCAGTATTTT,CASSRREADTQYF
TRBJ1-4,NA,NA,TRBV5-1,TGCGCCAGCAGCTTGGCGGTAGGAGGGACTAATGAAAAACTGTTTTTT,CASSLAVGGTNEKLFF
TRBJ2-3,NA,TRBD2,TRBV18,TGTGCCAGCTCACTTATCCCGGGACTAGCGGGAGGACACTTAAGCACAGATACGCAGTATTTT,CASSLIPGLAGGHLSTDTQYF
TRBJ1-2,NA,NA,TRBV19,TGTGCCAGTACCCCGGCGGCCGCGGGGGATATGGGTGGCTACACCTTC,CASTPAAAGDMGGYTF
TRBJ2-7,NA,NA,TRBV2,TGTGCCAGCAGTGTTGACAGCTACGAGCAGTACTTC,CASSVDSYEQYF
TRBJ2-2,once,NA,TRBV6-4,TGTGCCAGCAGTTATTCGGAGGGGTCCGGGGAGCTGTTTTTT,CASSYSEGSGELFF
TRBJ1-4,NA,NA,TRBV18,TGTGCCAGCTCACCACCGGCAGGTCACAATGAAAAACTGTTTTTT,CASSPPAGHNEKLFF
TRBJ1-4,NA,NA,TRBV28,TGTGCCAGCCGCCTGCAGGGAGGCAATGAAAAACTGTTTTTT,CASRLQGGNEKLFF
TRBJ2-5,NA,NA,TRBV11-2,TGTGCCAGCAGCCTTACACGGACAGTCCAAGAGACCCAGTACTTC,CASSLTRTVQETQYF
TRBJ2-7,NA,TRBD2,TRBV5-1,TGCGCCAGCAGCTCCCGGGAGGTGCTTAATTACGAGCAGTACTTC,CASSSREVLNYEQYF
TRBJ1-6,NA,NA,TRBV18,TGTGCCAGCTCACCCCCCGGGGGTTCTAGTAATTCACCCCTCCACTTT,CASSPPGGSSNSPLHF
TRBJ2-2,NA,TRBD1,TRBV6-4,TGTGCCAGCAGTGACTCGGACAGGGACACCGGGGAGCTGTTTTTT,CASSDSDRDTGELFF
TRBJ1-2,NA,TRBD1,TRBV7-3,TGTGCCAGCAGCTTAGACAAGGGGACAGGGTTACTCTATGGCTACACCTTC,CASSLDKGTGLLYGYTF
TRBJ1-2,NA,TRBD1,TRBV6-1,TGTGCCAGCAGTGAATCCGCGACAGGGGGCTACACCTTC,CASSESATGGYTF
TRBJ2-7,NA,TRBD2,TRBV28,TGTGCCAGCAGTTTTAAGCGGGAGGGCCCCTACGAGCAGTACTTC,CASSFKREGPYEQYF
TRBJ2-7,NA,TRBD1,TRBV28,TGTGCCAGCAGTGTGACAGGGGGTTCCTACGAGCAGTACTTC,CASSVTGGSYEQYF
TRBJ1-1,NA,TRBD1,TRBV20-1,TGCAGTGCTAGTCTCGCCAGGGGGCCGTACACTGAAGCTTTCTTT,CSASLARGPYTEAFF
TRBJ2-1,NA,TRBD1,TRBV6-5,TGTGCCAGCAGTTACTCGGGACAGGGTAACAATGAGCAGTTCTTC,CASSYSGQGNNEQFF
TRBJ2-7,NA,TRBD2,TRBV10-3,TGTGCCATCAGTGTAGCGGGAGGACTCTACGAGCAGTACTTC,CAISVAGGLYEQYF